The 17 T cell receptor beta chains below were found in one sample sequenced in a study of cytomegalovirus exposure and HLA in healthy donors. The PCR employed 60 Vbeta primers together with 13 Jbeta primers. Profiling relied on immunoSEQ multiplex PCR, and the TCRdb table lists in-frame clones only, not all of them. The sample carries roughly 71,000 clones, around 64% recorded once. Sample: PBMCs. Source of these receptors: a middle-aged man in good health and CMV-seropositive.

Notes on this clone: The identical CDR3 is also encoded by other nucleotide sequences in the sample. The CDR3 sequence is CASSLGPNQPQHF. For the CDR3, the DNA is TGTGCCAGCAGCTTAGGGCCCAATCAGCCCCAGCATTTT. The genes are TRBV7-2 and TRBJ1-5; no reliable D call. V was pared by 1 base and J by 3 bases, with 4 bases between. Germline CDR1 is SGHTA and CDR2 is FQGNSA. This CDR3 comprises 13 residues.

V is TRBV27 and J is TRBJ2-7; a possible D gene is TRBD2 (6 bases). The germline V and J ends were trimmed by 5 bases and 6 bases, with 14 bases remaining between them. Germline CDR1 MNHEY, CDR2 SMNVEV (reference sequence). The CDR3 totals 13 residues. CDR3 coding DNA: TGTGCCAGCAGTCCCCAGACTAGTTCCGAGCAGTACTTC. It translates to CASSPQTSSEQYF.

V gene TRBV6-5 combines with J gene TRBJ1-1, with a weak D call TRBD1 (5 bases). Germline CDR1 MNHEY, CDR2 SVGAGI. This CDR3 has 13 residues. The V end lost 0 bases, the J end lost 6 bases, and 8 bases lay between the germline ends. The CDR3 region has the DNA TGTGCCAGCAGTTACTCGGGGGGTCCTGAAGCTTTCTTT. Translating gives CASSYSGGPEAFF.

The V gene is TRBV23-1, the J gene TRBJ2-7, with 7 bases matching TRBD2. TRBV23-1 is designated an ORF whose function remains uncertain. This CDR3 region has 14 residues. V dropped 0 bases and J dropped 5; count of bases not matched to a gene: 4. CDR3 amino acids: CASSQSGLSDEQYF. DNA for the CDR3: TGCGCCAGCAGTCAATCGGGACTATCTGACGAGCAGTACTTC.

This clone appeared a few times. The rearrangement uses TRBV18 and TRBJ2-5; 7 bases line up with TRBD2. The tail of the sequence fits TRBJ2-7 better, so the J call may be wrong. Germline V lookup: CDR1 KGHSH, CDR2 LQKENI. The CDR3 runs to 15 residues. CDR3 in DNA: TGTGCCAGCTCACCAAGGAACGGGGGGACCTACGAGCAGTACTTC. Amino acid sequence: CASSPRNGGTYEQYF.

This clone was observed a single time. V and J are TRBV7-2 and TRBJ2-7, with 11 bases matching TRBD2. Germline CDR1 is SGHTA and CDR2 is FQGNSA. The CDR3 loop spans 15 amino acids. Trimming cost V 2 bases and J 2 bases; bases outside gene matches: 2. The CDR3 DNA sequence: TGTGCCAGCAGCTTAACTAGCGGGGGACCCTACGAGCAGTACTTC. Translated, it gives CASSLTSGGPYEQYF.

The chain uses TRBV7-8 and TRBJ2-2, with 12 bases aligning to TRBD2. From germline, CDR1 is SGHVS and CDR2 FQNEAQ. Unmatched junction bases numbered 9, after V lost 1 base and J lost 0 bases. CDR3 length equals 20 residues. The DNA for the CDR3 is TGTGCCAGCAGCTTAGAGCGATTTACTAGCGGGGGGACGAACACCGGGGAGCTGTTTTTT. Encoded protein: CASSLERFTSGGTNTGELFF.

The rearrangement joins TRBV19 to TRBJ2-3; D might be TRBD1 (5 bases). V lost 5 bases and J 4 bases, leaving 16 bases between the germline ends. The CDR3 length is 15 residues. Germline assignment: CDR1 LNHDA and CDR2 SQIVND (reference sequence). For the CDR3, the DNA is TGTGCCAGTAGTTTCTCCGGTCAAGGGGCAGATACGCAGTATTTT. It yields the protein CASSFSGQGADTQYF.

The V call is TRBV4-1, the J call TRBJ1-1; unclear D gene. The V and J ends lost 2 bases and 4 bases respectively, with 11 bases between them. CDR3 length: 14 amino acids. Germline loops: CDR1 MGHRA, CDR2 YSYEKL. The CDR3 loop is CASSQSAGGTEAFF. The DNA of the CDR3 is TGCGCCAGCAGCCAAAGTGCCGGAGGCACTGAAGCTTTCTTT.

V is TRBV30 and J is TRBJ1-1, with D possibly TRBD1 on 5 matching bases. The V end lost 5 bases, the J end lost 4 bases, and 20 bases lay between the germline ends. This CDR3 is 15 amino acids long. Per germline, CDR1 GTSNPN and CDR2 SVGIG (reference sequence). The DNA for the CDR3 is TGTGCCTGGGAAGGGAGGGGATCTCTCCGCACTGAAGCTTTCTTT. It specifies CAWEGRGSLRTEAFF.

This clone has only a few counts. The chain has TRBV9 and TRBJ2-7; 7 bases line up with TRBD2. The germline V gene has CDR1 SGDLS and CDR2 YYNGEE. This CDR3 is built from 15 residues. V lost 0 bases, J lost 5 bases, and 8 bases stayed unmatched. The CDR3 spells CASSVGGGLLHEQYF. CDR3 coding DNA: TGTGCCAGCAGCGTAGGGGGGGGTCTATTGCACGAGCAGTACTTC.

The chain joins TRBV5-4 to TRBJ1-5; D remains ambiguous. V was clipped by 4 bases and J by 3 bases, with 8 bases between them. The V gene's germline CDR1 is SGHNT and CDR2 YYREEE (reference sequence). CDR3 length: 13 residues. CDR3 sequence: CASSPGINQPQHF. CDR3 in DNA: TGTGCCAGCAGCCCGGGGATCAATCAGCCCCAGCATTTT. Supplemented by reference TRBV5-4 and TRBJ1-5, the full variable domain reads ETGVTQSPTHLIKTRGQQVTLRCSSQSGHNTVSWYQQALGQGPQFIFQYYREEENGRGNFPPRFSGLQFPNYSSELNVNALELDDSALYLCASSPGINQPQHFGDGTRLSIL.

V usage is TRBV9 and J usage is TRBJ1-2; the D is unclear. Looked up from germline, CDR1 is SGDLS and CDR2 is YYNGEE. Trimming removed 3 bases at V and 6 bases at J, with 6 bases between. The CDR3 runs to 11 residues. The CDR3 DNA reads as TGTGCCAGCAGCGGCCCGGATGGCTACACCTTC. Encoded protein: CASSGPDGYTF.

The rearrangement links TRBV5-1 to TRBJ2-7; D unclear. Trimming took off 0 bases at V and 0 bases at J, with 7 bases between the two ends. The CDR3 has 14 residues. Per germline, CDR1 SGHRS and CDR2 YFSETQ. CDR3 amino acids: CASSLAASSYEQYF. The CDR3 nucleotides read TGCGCCAGCAGCTTGGCCGCGAGCTCCTACGAGCAGTACTTC.

The chain couples TRBV4-1 to TRBJ1-4, with TRBD1 as a possible D gene (6 bases). CDR1 is MGHRA and CDR2 is YSYEKL in the germline V gene. This CDR3 is built from 14 residues. The V and J ends lost 8 bases and 8 bases respectively, with 18 bases between them. In nucleotides, the CDR3 is TGCGCCAGCGCCATGACAGGACCCCTCGAAAAACTGTTTTTT. Translation: CASAMTGPLEKLFF.

The rearrangement joins TRBV9 to TRBJ1-1; D is uncertain. V lost 3 bases to trimming and J lost 1 base, with 10 bases between them. Germline assignment: CDR1 SGDLS and CDR2 YYNGEE. This CDR3 spans 14 amino acids. CDR3: CASSARSGNTEAFF. The CDR3 coding sequence is TGTGCCAGCAGCGCAAGATCAGGGAACACTGAAGCTTTCTTT.

The genes are TRBV6-1 and TRBJ1-2; 9 bases align to TRBD1. The V gene end was trimmed by 4 bases and the J gene end by 4 bases; junction bases not matched to a gene: 7. CDR1 and CDR2 from the germline V gene are MNHNS and SASEGT. The CDR3 runs 15 residues. CDR3 amino acids: CASSGGQGAFYGYTF. The CDR3 DNA reads as TGTGCCAGCAGTGGGGGACAGGGCGCGTTCTATGGCTACACCTTC.